This T cell receptor beta chain came from a study of naive and memory T cell subsets. This clonotype qualifies as medium-sized. For blood and skin samples, reverse transcription used TCR alpha and beta constant primers. Four PCR rounds used nested alpha and beta constant region primers plus the SP2 primer. TCRdb processed the 5' RACE reads anew with MiXCR; each CDR3 protein has one entry. The sample has 20,000 to 25,000 distinct CDR3 sequences, roughly 4% seen once. With 1 base clipped from V and 1 base from J, the junction kept 1 base outside the gene matches. Germline V gives CDR1 DFQATT, CDR2 SNEGSKA (reference sequence). This CDR3 is 15 amino acids long. Adult healthy volunteers gave 2.5 ml peripheral blood for whole-blood RNA. Reverse transcription used DNase-treated unsorted total RNA, aiming for roughly 1 to 1,100 ng.

The source of this sequence is a male donor in good health. The J gene is TRBJ2-6, the V gene TRBV20-1, with 7 bases aligning to TRBD2. CDR3 coding DNA: TGCAGTGCTAGAGGCGGGGGATCTGGGGCCAACGTCCTGACTTTC. Its translation: CSARGGGSGANVLTF.